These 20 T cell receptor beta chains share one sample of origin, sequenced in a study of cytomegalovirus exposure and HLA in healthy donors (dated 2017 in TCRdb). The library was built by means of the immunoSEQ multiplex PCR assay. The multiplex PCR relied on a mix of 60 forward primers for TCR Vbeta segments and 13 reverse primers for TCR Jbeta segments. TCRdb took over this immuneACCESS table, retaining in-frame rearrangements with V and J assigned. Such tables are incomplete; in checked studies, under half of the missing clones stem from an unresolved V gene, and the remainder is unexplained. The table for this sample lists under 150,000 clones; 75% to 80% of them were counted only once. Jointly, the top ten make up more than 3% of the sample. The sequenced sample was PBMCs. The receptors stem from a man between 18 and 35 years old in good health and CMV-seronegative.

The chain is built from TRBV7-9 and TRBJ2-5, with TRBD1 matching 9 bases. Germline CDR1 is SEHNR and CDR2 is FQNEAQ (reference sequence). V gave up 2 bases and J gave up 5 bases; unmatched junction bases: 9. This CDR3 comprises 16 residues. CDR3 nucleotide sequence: TGTGCCAGCAGCTTACCCGGGACAGGGTCAGCGGAGACCCAGTACTTC. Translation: CASSLPGTGSAETQYF.

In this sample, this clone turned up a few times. CDR3 loop: CASSSGQSFYGYTF. In nucleotides, the CDR3 is TGTGCCAGCAGTTCGGGACAGAGTTTCTATGGCTACACCTTC. The gene calls are TRBV28 and TRBJ1-2, with TRBD1 matching over 7 bases. This CDR3 is 14 amino acids long. From germline, CDR1 is MDHEN and CDR2 SYDVKM. The V and J ends lost 4 bases and 4 bases, in that order; junction bases with no gene match: 6.

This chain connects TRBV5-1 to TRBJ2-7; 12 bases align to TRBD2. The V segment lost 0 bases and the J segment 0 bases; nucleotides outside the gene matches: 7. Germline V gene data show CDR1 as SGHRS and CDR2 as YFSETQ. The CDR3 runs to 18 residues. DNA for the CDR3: TGCGCCAGCAGCTTGGACCTAGCGGGAGGGTCCTCCTCCTACGAGCAGTACTTC. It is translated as CASSLDLAGGSSSYEQYF.

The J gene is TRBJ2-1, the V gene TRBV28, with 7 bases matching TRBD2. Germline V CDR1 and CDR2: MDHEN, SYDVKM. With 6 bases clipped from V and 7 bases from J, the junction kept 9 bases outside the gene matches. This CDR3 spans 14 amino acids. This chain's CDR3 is CASSQGGSRNEQFF. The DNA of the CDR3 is TGTGCCAGCAGCCAGGGCGGGAGCCGTAATGAGCAGTTCTTC.

For the CDR3, the DNA is TGTGCCAGCAGTCCCTTCCGGGATAGCAATCAGCCCCAGCATTTT. Protein sequence: CASSPFRDSNQPQHF. J is TRBJ1-5 and V is TRBV2; D gene ambiguous. With 5 bases removed from V and 0 bases from J, the gap between germline ends came to 11 bases. Germline V gives CDR1 SNHLY, CDR2 FYNNEI. This CDR3 contains 15 residues.

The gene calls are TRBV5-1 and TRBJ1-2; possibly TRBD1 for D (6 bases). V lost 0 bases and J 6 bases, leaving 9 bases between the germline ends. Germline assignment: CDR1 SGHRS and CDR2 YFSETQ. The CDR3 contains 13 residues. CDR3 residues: CASSLGQADGYTF. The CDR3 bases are TGCGCCAGCAGCTTGGGACAGGCCGATGGCTACACCTTC.

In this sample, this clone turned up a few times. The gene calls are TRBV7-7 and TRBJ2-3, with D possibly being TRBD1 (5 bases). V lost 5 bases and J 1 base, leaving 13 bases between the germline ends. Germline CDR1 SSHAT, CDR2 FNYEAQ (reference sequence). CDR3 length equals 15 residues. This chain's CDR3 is CASSPTGPGTDTQYF. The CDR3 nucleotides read TGTGCCAGCAGCCCTACAGGACCTGGCACAGATACGCAGTATTTT.

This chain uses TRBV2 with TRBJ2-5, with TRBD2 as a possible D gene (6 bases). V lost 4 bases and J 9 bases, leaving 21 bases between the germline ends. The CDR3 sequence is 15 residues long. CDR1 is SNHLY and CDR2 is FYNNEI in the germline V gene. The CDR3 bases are TGTGCCAGCAGTGCGCGGGGAGATGCTTTAGGGCCCCAGTACTTC. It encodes CASSARGDALGPQYF.

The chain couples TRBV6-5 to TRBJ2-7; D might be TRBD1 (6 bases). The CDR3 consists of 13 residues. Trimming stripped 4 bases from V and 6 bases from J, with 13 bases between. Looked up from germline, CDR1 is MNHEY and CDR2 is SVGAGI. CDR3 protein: CASSSPPGAEQYF. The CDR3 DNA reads TGTGCCAGCAGTTCCCCCCCAGGGGCCGAGCAGTACTTC.

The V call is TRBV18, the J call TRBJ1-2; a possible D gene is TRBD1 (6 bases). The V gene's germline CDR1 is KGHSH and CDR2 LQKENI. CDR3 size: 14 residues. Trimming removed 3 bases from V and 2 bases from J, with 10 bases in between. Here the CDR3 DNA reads TGTGCCAGCTCACCGGACAGCGGCAACTATGGCTACACCTTC. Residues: CASSPDSGNYGYTF.

The CDR3 protein is CASSLGQGARTNQPQHF. In DNA form, the CDR3 reads TGTGCCAGCAGCTTAGGACAGGGGGCGAGGACCAATCAGCCCCAGCATTTT. The chain is built from TRBV7-9 and TRBJ1-5, with 10 bases aligning to TRBD1. From germline, CDR1 is SEHNR and CDR2 FQNEAQ (reference sequence). J was trimmed by 3 bases and V by 1 base; bases with no gene match: 6. The CDR3 is 17 amino acids. Complete variable domain (other parts from reference TRBV7-9 and TRBJ1-5): DTGVSQNPRHKITKRGQNVTFRCDPISEHNRLYWYRQTLGQGPEFLTYFQNEAQLEKSRLLSDRFSAERPKGSFSTLEIQRTEQGDSAMYLCASSLGQGARTNQPQHFGDGTRLSIL.

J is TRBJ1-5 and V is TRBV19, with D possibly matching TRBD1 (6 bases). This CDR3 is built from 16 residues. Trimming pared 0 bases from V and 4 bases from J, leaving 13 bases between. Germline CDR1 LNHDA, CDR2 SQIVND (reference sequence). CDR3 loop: CASSIDPRGGNQPQHF. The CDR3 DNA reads TGTGCCAGTAGTATAGATCCGAGGGGGGGGAATCAGCCCCAGCATTTT.

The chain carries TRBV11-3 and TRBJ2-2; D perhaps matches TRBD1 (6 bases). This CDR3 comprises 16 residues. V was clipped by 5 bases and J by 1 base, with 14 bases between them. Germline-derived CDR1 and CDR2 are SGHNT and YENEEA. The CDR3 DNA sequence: TGTGCCAGCAGCGACAGGTTTCGGGTGAACACCGGGGAGCTGTTTTTT. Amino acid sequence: CASSDRFRVNTGELFF.

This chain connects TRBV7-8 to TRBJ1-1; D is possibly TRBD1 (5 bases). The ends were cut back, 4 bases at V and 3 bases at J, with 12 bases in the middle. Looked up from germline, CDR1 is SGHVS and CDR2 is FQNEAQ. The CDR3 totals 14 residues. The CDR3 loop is CASSSEGAYTEAFF. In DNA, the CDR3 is TGTGCCAGCAGCTCAGAAGGGGCATACACTGAAGCTTTCTTT.

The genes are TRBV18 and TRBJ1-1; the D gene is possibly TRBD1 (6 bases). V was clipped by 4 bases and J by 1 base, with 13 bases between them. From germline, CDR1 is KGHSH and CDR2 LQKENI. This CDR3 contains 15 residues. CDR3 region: CASSLPGHTNTEAFF. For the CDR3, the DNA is TGTGCCAGCTCACTGCCGGGACACACGAACACTGAAGCTTTCTTT.

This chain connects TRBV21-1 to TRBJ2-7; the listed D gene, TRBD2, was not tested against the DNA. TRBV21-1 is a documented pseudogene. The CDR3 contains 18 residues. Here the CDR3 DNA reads TGTGCCAGCAGCAAAGCGCTTCTATTGACTAGCGGTGACTACGAGCAGTACTTC. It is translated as CASSKALLLTSGDYEQYF.

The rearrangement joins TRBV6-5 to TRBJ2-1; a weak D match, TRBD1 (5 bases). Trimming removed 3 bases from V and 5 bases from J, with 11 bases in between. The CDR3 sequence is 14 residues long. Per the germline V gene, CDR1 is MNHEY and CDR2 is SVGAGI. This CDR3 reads CASSYQDTHNEQFF. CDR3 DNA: TGTGCCAGCAGTTATCAGGACACTCACAATGAGCAGTTCTTC.

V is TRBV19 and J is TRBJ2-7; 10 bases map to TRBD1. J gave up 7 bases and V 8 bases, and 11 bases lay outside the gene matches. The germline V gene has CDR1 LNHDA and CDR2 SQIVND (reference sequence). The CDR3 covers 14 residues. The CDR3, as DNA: TGTGCCAGTGCAAACCGGGACAGGGGCCCAGAGCAGTACTTC. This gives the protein CASANRDRGPEQYF.

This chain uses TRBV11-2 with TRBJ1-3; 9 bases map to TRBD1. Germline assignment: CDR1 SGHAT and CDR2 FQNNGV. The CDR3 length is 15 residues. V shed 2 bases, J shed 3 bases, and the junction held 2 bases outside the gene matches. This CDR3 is CASSLPGQGGNTIYF. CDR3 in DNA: TGTGCCAGCAGCTTACCGGGACAGGGTGGAAACACCATATATTTT.

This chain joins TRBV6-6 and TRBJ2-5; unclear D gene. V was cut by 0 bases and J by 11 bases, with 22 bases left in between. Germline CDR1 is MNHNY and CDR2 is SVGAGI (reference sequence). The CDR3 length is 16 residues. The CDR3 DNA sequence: TGTGCCAGCAGTTACTCGATCGATAGCCCTTCTGATGAGCAGTACTTC. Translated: CASSYSIDSPSDEQYF.